One sample yielded the 25 T cell receptor beta chains listed below, sequenced in a study of T cells in Graves' hyperthyroidism and ophthalmopathy. Amplified regions were TCR beta CDR3 sequences from RNA transcripts. A set of HTBI primers served as the primers for a first-round RT-PCR of the TCR CDR3. TCRdb called the multiplex PCR reads again in MiXCR, with one record for every CDR3 protein. The sample lists 300,000 to 450,000 distinct CDR3 sequences, approximately 17% occurring once. The material sequenced was blood. These receptors were taken from a woman aged 25 to 39 with Graves' hyperthyroidism that later progressed to Graves' ophthalmopathy.

This rearrangement joins TRBV28 to TRBJ2-1; D assignment may be TRBD1 or TRBD2 (7 bases each). Germline V gene sequence: CDR1 MDHEN, CDR2 SYDVKM. V was clipped by 2 bases and J by 2 bases, with 13 bases between them. There are 16 residues in the CDR3. CDR3 DNA sequence: TGTGCCAGCAGTTTACGCAGGGGGGGCGCCTACAATGAGCAGTTCTTC. It is translated as CASSLRRGGAYNEQFF.

This clonotype was picked up a small number of times. This sequence joins TRBV20-1 and TRBJ1-1; possible D gene TRBD1, 5 bases. The V end lost 0 bases, the J end lost 6 bases, and 20 bases lay between the germline ends. Germline CDR1 DFQATT, CDR2 SNEGSKA (reference sequence). The length of the CDR3 is 16 residues. CDR3 in amino acids: CSARDYTSGVKAEAFF. CDR3 sequence (DNA): TGCAGTGCTAGAGATTACACCTCGGGGGTTAAGGCTGAAGCTTTCTTT.

In its sample, this clonotype was seen once. V and J are TRBV7-6 and TRBJ2-5; D is perhaps TRBD1 (6 bases). Germline V lookup: CDR1 SGHVS, CDR2 FNYEAQ. The CDR3 covers 16 residues. Trimming took off 0 bases at V and 5 bases at J, with 16 bases between the two ends. CDR3 in DNA: TGTGCCAGCAGCTTAGCAGGGGCAGGGGTACAGGAGACCCAGTACTTC. Translation: CASSLAGAGVQETQYF. Together with reference TRBV7-6 and TRBJ2-5, the CDR3 gives the full variable domain: GAGVSQSPRYKVTKRGQDVALRCDPISGHVSLYWYRQALGQGPEFLTYFNYEAQQDKSGLPNDRFSAERPEGSISTLTIQRTEQRDSAMYRCASSLAGAGVQETQYFGPGTRLLVL.

This clonotype has at least ten counts. This rearrangement joins TRBV7-9 to TRBJ2-7, with TRBD2 as a possible D gene (6 bases). The germline V gene has CDR1 SEHNR and CDR2 FQNEAQ (reference sequence). The CDR3 has 15 residues. V lost 2 bases and J lost 3, with 14 bases in between. CDR3 residues: CASSLTSGLNYEQYF. The CDR3 nucleotides read TGTGCCAGCAGCTTAACCTCGGGACTGAACTACGAGCAGTACTTC.

This clonotype was recorded at least ten times. The genes are TRBV28 and TRBJ1-5; D gene ambiguous. Deletions cut 1 base from V and 0 bases from J, with 7 bases between. Germline V CDR1 and CDR2: MDHEN, SYDVKM. The CDR3 extends over 15 amino acids. CDR3 sequence: CASSLFPDSNQPQHF. The CDR3 DNA follows: TGTGCCAGCAGTTTATTTCCCGATAGCAATCAGCCCCAGCATTTT.

This clonotype was detected only once. The junction departs from the called germline gene at one end, perhaps through a read error. For the CDR3, the DNA is TGTGCCAGCTGCCAAGAAGGGACAGGGAACGAGCAGTACTTC. Protein product: CASCQEGTGNEQYF. The chain recombines TRBV4-2 with TRBJ2-7; 9 bases agree with TRBD1. The CDR3 contains 14 residues. Germline V lookup: CDR1 LGHNA, CDR2 YNFKEQ.

This clonotype was detected ten times or more. The genes are TRBV19 and TRBJ1-1; TRBD1 aligns across 7 bases. The germline V gene encodes CDR1 LNHDA and CDR2 SQIVND (reference sequence). This CDR3 contains 13 residues. The V segment lost 3 bases and the J segment 7 bases; nucleotides outside the gene matches: 5. The CDR3 sequence: CASSIPGTVEAFF. The CDR3 region has the DNA TGTGCCAGTAGTATCCCAGGGACAGTTGAAGCTTTCTTT.

The genes are TRBV19 and TRBJ2-7, with D perhaps TRBD1 or TRBD2 (5 bases each). The germline V gene encodes CDR1 LNHDA and CDR2 SQIVND (reference sequence). The CDR3 totals 13 residues. V was cut by 6 bases and J by 3 bases, with 12 bases left in between. Here the CDR3 reads CASRRDVDYEQYF. CDR3 DNA: TGTGCCAGTAGAAGGGACGTAGACTACGAGCAGTACTTC.

This clonotype has just a few counts. The chain is built from TRBV25-1 and TRBJ1-2; D is unresolved. Germline CDR1 and CDR2: MGHDK and SYGVNS. Trimming left V 4 bases short and J 4 bases short, with 10 bases between. The length of the CDR3 is 13 residues. CDR3 region: CASSASGVYGYTF. The DNA for the CDR3 is TGTGCCAGCAGTGCGTCGGGAGTCTATGGCTACACCTTC.

The rearrangement joins TRBV7-8 to TRBJ1-2; 9 bases match TRBD1. The CDR3 runs to 17 residues. With V trimmed by 5 bases and J by 3 bases, 13 bases remained unmatched. The germline V gene has CDR1 SGHVS and CDR2 FQNEAQ. CDR3 amino acids: CASSLGTGSGHHYGYTF. In nucleotides, the CDR3 is TGTGCCAGCAGCCTAGGGACAGGGTCAGGGCATCACTATGGCTACACCTTC. The full variable domain, completed using reference TRBV7-8 and TRBJ1-2, is GAGVSQSPRYKVAKRGQDVALRCDPISGHVSLFWYQQALGQGPEFLTYFQNEAQLDKSGLPSDRFFAERPEGSVSTLKIQRTQQEDSAVYLCASSLGTGSGHHYGYTFGSGTRLTVV.

This clonotype has at least ten counts. The chain recombines TRBV4-1 with TRBJ1-4; D possibly corresponds to TRBD1 (5 bases). V lost 3 bases and J 0 bases, leaving 11 bases between the germline ends. The CDR3 contains 16 residues. The germline gives CDR1 MGHRA, CDR2 YSYEKL. DNA for the CDR3: TGCGCCAGCAGCCAGGGCCCGGGGGCAACTAATGAAAAACTGTTTTTT. Its protein is CASSQGPGATNEKLFF.

This clonotype was seen at least ten times. The chain is built from TRBV5-5 and TRBJ2-7, with 9 positions matching TRBD2. Losses at the gene ends were 4 bases for V and 2 bases for J; bases not matched to a gene: 7. Germline CDR1 SGHKS, CDR2 YYEKEE (reference sequence). The CDR3 totals 15 residues. CDR3 bases: TGTGCCAGCAGCCCTAGCCGCGGGAGGGCCTACGAGCAGTACTTC. Amino acid sequence: CASSPSRGRAYEQYF.

This clonotype has a count of ten or more. The gene calls are TRBV27 and TRBJ1-1; D is undetermined. V lost 3 bases to trimming and J lost 3 bases, with 11 bases between them. This CDR3 is built from 14 residues. Germline V gene lookup returns CDR1 MNHEY and CDR2 SMNVEV (reference sequence). CDR3: CASSFEGMDTEAFF. The DNA of the CDR3 is TGTGCCAGCAGTTTTGAGGGCATGGACACTGAAGCTTTCTTT.

This clonotype has at least ten counts. The chain combines TRBV11-3 with TRBJ2-6, with 10 bases matching TRBD2. Germline CDR1 reads SGHNT; CDR2 reads YENEEA. CDR3 size: 16 residues. The trim removed 5 bases at V and 1 base at J, leaving 2 bases unmatched. Here the CDR3 DNA reads TGTGCCAGCAGCCATAGCGGGAGGTCTGGGGCCAACGTCCTGACTTTC. This encodes CASSHSGRSGANVLTF.

This clonotype was recorded many times. The chain uses TRBV5-1 and TRBJ2-7; D call uncertain. Trimming took off 0 bases at V and 0 bases at J, with 7 bases between the two ends. CDR3 size: 14 residues. Germline V gene lookup returns CDR1 SGHRS and CDR2 YFSETQ. In DNA, the CDR3 is TGCGCCAGCAGCTTGGAAGACAACTCCTACGAGCAGTACTTC. Its protein is CASSLEDNSYEQYF.

A few counts support this clonotype. V usage is TRBV30 and J usage is TRBJ2-5; D perhaps matches TRBD1 (5 bases). The length of the CDR3 is 14 residues. V was cut by 0 bases and J by 9 bases, with 17 bases left in between. From germline, CDR1 is GTSNPN and CDR2 SVGIG (reference sequence). In nucleotides, the CDR3 is TGTGCCTGGAGTGTATTGTCCTCCCAAGGGGCCCAGTACTTC. This translates into CAWSVLSSQGAQYF.

This clonotype was seen many times. The rearrangement links TRBV30 to TRBJ2-3; D remains ambiguous. Trimming shortened V by 2 bases and J by 6 bases, and 6 bases separated the two germline ends. This CDR3 is 11 amino acids long. CDR1 is GTSNPN, CDR2 SVGIG, per germline (reference sequence). The CDR3 nucleotides are TGTGCCTGGAGTCTGGGTGATACGCAGTATTTT. Translating it yields CAWSLGDTQYF.

This clonotype was seen ten or more times. V gene TRBV6-1 combines with J gene TRBJ2-5; D not resolved. V dropped 6 bases and J dropped 3 bases, with 11 bases sitting between them. Per germline, CDR1 MNHNS and CDR2 SASEGT. The CDR3 has 13 residues. This CDR3 reads CASSVMRKETQYF. CDR3 bases: TGTGCCAGCAGCGTTATGAGGAAAGAGACCCAGTACTTC.

This clonotype has ten or more counts. This chain connects TRBV19 to TRBJ1-6, with TRBD1 matching 8 bases. The V gene end was trimmed by 6 bases and the J gene end by 8 bases; junction bases not matched to a gene: 9. CDR1 and CDR2 from the germline V gene are LNHDA and SQIVND (reference sequence). The CDR3 covers 15 residues. The CDR3 region is CASSPTGTGYSPLHF. The CDR3 nucleotides read TGTGCCAGTAGCCCTACCGGGACAGGCTATTCACCCCTCCACTTT.

Many counts were recorded for this clonotype. The J gene is TRBJ2-5, the V gene TRBV2; 7 positions agree with TRBD1. The CDR3 is made up of 14 amino acids. CDR1 and CDR2 from the germline V gene are SNHLY and FYNNEI. Germline trimming cut 8 bases from V and 1 base from J; bases unmatched to any gene: 7. The CDR3 DNA reads TGTGCCAGCCAAGGTTCAGGGGGCCAAGAGACCCAGTACTTC. Residues: CASQGSGGQETQYF.

This clonotype was seen at least ten times. The V gene is TRBV5-1, the J gene TRBJ1-2, with 7 bases lining up with TRBD1. From germline, CDR1 is SGHRS and CDR2 YFSETQ. The CDR3 covers 15 residues. With V trimmed by 7 bases and J by 9 bases, 18 bases remained unmatched. The CDR3 sequence: CASGRVDRLGISYTF. The CDR3 nucleotides read TGCGCCAGCGGACGAGTGGACAGGTTGGGGATCAGCTACACCTTC.

This clonotype has at least ten counts. The rearrangement uses TRBV6-5 and TRBJ1-2, with TRBD1 identical over 8 bases. With 2 bases clipped from V and 4 bases from J, the junction kept 9 bases outside the gene matches. This CDR3 contains 16 residues. Germline V CDR1 and CDR2: MNHEY, SVGAGI. The CDR3 loop is CASSYDPTGDPYGYTF. DNA of the CDR3: TGTGCCAGCAGTTACGACCCGACAGGGGACCCCTATGGCTACACCTTC.

This clonotype occurred a few times. The CDR3 loop reads CASSYLGANTEAFF. CDR3 bases: TGTGCCAGCAGTTATTTGGGGGCAAACACTGAAGCTTTCTTT. The J gene is TRBJ1-1, the V gene TRBV6-1; tentative D call: TRBD1 (6 bases). The CDR3 contains 14 residues. Per the germline V gene, CDR1 is MNHNS and CDR2 is SASEGT. Trimming shortened V by 5 bases and J by 2 bases, and 12 bases separated the two germline ends.

This clonotype was seen ten or more times. The V call is TRBV12-3 or TRBV12-4, the J call TRBJ2-5; D is uncertain. The CDR3 covers 13 residues. V dropped 7 bases and J dropped 2 bases, with 11 bases sitting between them. The chain's CDR3 is CASTHDVQETQYF. The DNA of the CDR3 is TGTGCCAGCACACATGACGTTCAAGAGACCCAGTACTTC.

This clonotype was seen a handful of times. J is TRBJ2-5 and V is TRBV4-2, with 9 bases aligning to TRBD2. The CDR3 sequence is 18 residues long. Per germline, CDR1 LGHNA and CDR2 YNFKEQ. After removal of 1 base from V and 1 base from J, the junction contained 10 bases not matched to a gene. CDR3 DNA sequence: TGTGCCAGCAGCCAAGGGCTAGCGGGGCAGTTATTCCAAGAGACCCAGTACTTC. Translation gives CASSQGLAGQLFQETQYF.